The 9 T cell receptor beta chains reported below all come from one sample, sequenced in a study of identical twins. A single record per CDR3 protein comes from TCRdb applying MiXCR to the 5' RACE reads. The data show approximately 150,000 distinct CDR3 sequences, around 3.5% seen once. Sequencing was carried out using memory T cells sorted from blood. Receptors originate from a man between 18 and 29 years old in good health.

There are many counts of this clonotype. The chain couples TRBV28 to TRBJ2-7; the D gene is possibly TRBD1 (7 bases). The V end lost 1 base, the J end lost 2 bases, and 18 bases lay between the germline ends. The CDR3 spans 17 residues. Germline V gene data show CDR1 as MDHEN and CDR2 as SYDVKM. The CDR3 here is CASSLFQGGSVPYEQYF. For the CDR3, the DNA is TGTGCCAGCAGTTTATTCCAGGGGGGCTCAGTCCCCTACGAGCAGTACTTC.

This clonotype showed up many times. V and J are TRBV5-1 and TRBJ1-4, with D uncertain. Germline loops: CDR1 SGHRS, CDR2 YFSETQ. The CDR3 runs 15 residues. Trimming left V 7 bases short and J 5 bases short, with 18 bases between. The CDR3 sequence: CASRKSRTINEKLFF. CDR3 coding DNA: TGCGCCAGCCGCAAGAGCAGGACTATAAATGAAAAACTGTTTTTT.

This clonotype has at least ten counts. The CDR3 coding sequence is TGCAGCGTGCAGGGGTCTGGGGCCAACGTCCTGACTTTC. Amino acids: CSVQGSGANVLTF. The chain is built from TRBV29-1 and TRBJ2-6; D might be TRBD1 (6 bases). The CDR3 has 13 amino acids. CDR1 and CDR2 (germline): SQVTM, ANQGSEA. V lost 6 bases and J 1 base, leaving 7 bases between the germline ends.

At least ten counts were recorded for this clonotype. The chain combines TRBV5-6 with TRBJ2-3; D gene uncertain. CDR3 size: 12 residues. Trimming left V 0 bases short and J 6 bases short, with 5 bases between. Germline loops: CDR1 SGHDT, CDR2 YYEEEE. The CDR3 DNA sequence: TGTGCCAGCAGCTTGGGGTGGGATACGCAGTATTTT. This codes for CASSLGWDTQYF.

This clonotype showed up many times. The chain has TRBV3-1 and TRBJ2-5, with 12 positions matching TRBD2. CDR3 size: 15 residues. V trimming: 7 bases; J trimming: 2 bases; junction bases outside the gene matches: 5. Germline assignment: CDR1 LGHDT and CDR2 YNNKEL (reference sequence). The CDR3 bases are TGTGCCAGCACCCTAGGACTAGCGGGACAAGAGACCCAGTACTTC. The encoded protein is CASTLGLAGQETQYF.

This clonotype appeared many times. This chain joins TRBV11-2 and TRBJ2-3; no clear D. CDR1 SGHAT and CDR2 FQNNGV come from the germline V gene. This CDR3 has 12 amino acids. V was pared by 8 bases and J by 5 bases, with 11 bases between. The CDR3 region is CASLSQKDTQYF. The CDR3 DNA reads TGTGCCAGCCTATCACAGAAAGATACGCAGTATTTT. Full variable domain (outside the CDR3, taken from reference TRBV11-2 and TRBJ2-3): EAGVAQSPRYKIIEKRQSVAFWCNPISGHATLYWYQQILGQGPKLLIQFQNNGVVDDSQLPKDRFSAERLKGVDSTLKIQPAKLEDSAVYLCASLSQKDTQYFGPGTRLTVL.

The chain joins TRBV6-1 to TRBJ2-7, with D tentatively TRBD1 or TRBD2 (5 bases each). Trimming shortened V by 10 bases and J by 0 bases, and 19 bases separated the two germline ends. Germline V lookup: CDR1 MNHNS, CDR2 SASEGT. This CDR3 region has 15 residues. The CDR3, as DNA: TGTGCCACCTACTTGGGACGGCCGCCCTCCTACGAGCAGTACGTC. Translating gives CATYLGRPPSYEQYV.

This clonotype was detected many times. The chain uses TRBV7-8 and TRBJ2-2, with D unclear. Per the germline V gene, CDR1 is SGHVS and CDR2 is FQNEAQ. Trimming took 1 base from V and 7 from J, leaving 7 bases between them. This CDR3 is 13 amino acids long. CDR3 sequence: CASSLVHGGELFF. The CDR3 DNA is TGTGCCAGCAGCTTAGTTCATGGCGGGGAGCTGTTTTTT.

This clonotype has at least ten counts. DNA of the CDR3: TGTGCCAGCAGCTTAGCGGGTCCCGGGGAGCTGTTTTTT. Protein product: CASSLAGPGELFF. This chain uses TRBV11-1 with TRBJ2-2; D is ambiguous. This CDR3 comprises 13 residues. The V end was cut by 0 bases, the J end by 6 bases, with 5 bases between. Germline-derived CDR1 and CDR2 are SGHAT and FQDESV (reference sequence).